This T cell receptor beta chain is drawn from a study of shared clonotypes between healthy human individuals. The study's findings and limits: Few donors limited the genetic and exposure-history diversity represented.

Of note for this clone: Antigen unknown.

Data came from immunoSEQ multiplex PCR; TCRdb stores just in-frame clones and leaves some out. The repertoire includes 650,000 to 700,000 clones, roughly 87% of them detected once, and approximately 35% sits in the top ten. Sequencing was done on a sample of memory CD8+ T cells from PBMCs. Sample subset: CD45RO+ cells pooled with CCR7-negative TemRA cells. The receptor's source is a man aged 18 to 29 in good health. Some clones in this sample may be carry-over from other donors' samples.

CDR3 coding DNA: TGCAGCGTTGAAGCCATTCGCGGGGGGGAGAACACTGAAGCTTTCTTT. It specifies CSVEAIRGGENTEAFF. The chain uses TRBV29-1 and TRBJ1-1; TRBD1 might be the D (5 bases). This CDR3 has 16 amino acids. V lost 1 base and J 1 base, leaving 16 bases between the germline ends. Germline CDR1 SQVTM, CDR2 ANQGSEA.